This entry is about one T cell receptor beta chain. Through a sample-barcoded 5' primer and a J-beta primer mix, a second PCR was run for roughly 6 to 12 cycles. TCRdb analysed the 5' RACE reads with MiXCR anew, one entry per CDR3 protein. The profile shows around 820,000 distinct CDR3 sequences, 25% of them singletons. These data originate in a study of blood T cells in healthy people across ages. This CDR3 contains 13 residues. The same sample was also studied in work on T cells of mothers and their children.

The origin of this receptor is a boy younger than 18 in good health. The sequenced sample was blood. The rearrangement uses TRBV21-1 and TRBJ2-5; the table's D call TRBD1 went unverified against the DNA. TRBV21-1 counts as a pseudogene. The CDR3 nucleotides read TGTGCCAGCCTTCACCAGGGGGCTGAGACCCAGTACTTC. Translation: CASLHQGAETQYF.